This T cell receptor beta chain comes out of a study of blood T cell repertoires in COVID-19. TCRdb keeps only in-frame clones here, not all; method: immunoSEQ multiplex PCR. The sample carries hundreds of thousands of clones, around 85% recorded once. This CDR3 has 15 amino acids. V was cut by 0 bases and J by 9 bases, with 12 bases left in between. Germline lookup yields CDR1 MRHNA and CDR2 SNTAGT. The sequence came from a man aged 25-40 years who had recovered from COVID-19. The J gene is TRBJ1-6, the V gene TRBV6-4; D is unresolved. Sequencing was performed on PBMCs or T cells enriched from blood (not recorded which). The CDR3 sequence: CASSDSRAEGSPLHF. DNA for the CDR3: TGTGCCAGCAGTGACTCGAGAGCGGAAGGTTCACCCCTCCACTTT.